The T cell receptor beta chain described here comes from a study of PD-L1 blockade in urothelial cancer. Study background: Blood samples contained a median approximately 140,000 T cells.

Patients yielded 1 to 8 samples each, pretreatment and on-treatment. This CDR3 spans 14 amino acids. The V and J ends lost 8 bases and 4 bases, in that order; junction bases with no gene match: 7. The germline V gene has CDR1 WSHSY and CDR2 SAAADI. A remark on this clone: Its cognate antigen is unknown.

Spike-ins of synthetic TCR analog templates went into each PCR. Libraries were prepared by immunoSEQ multiplex PCR; TCRdb keeps only in-frame clonotypes and omits some of them. The table has some 15,000 clones, more than 75% seen once. General study points: Lower pretreatment blood TCR clonality, under the median, predicted better survival, researchers reported.

This clonotype was obtained from a man aged 65 to 79 with urothelial cancer. The J gene is TRBJ2-1, the V gene TRBV10-2, with 8 bases fitting TRBD2. Source: PBMCs, taken around atezolizumab (anti-PD-L1) treatment. The chain's CDR3 is CASGAGGLYNEQFF. In DNA, the CDR3 is TGCGCCAGCGGGGCGGGGGGCCTTTACAATGAGCAGTTCTTC.